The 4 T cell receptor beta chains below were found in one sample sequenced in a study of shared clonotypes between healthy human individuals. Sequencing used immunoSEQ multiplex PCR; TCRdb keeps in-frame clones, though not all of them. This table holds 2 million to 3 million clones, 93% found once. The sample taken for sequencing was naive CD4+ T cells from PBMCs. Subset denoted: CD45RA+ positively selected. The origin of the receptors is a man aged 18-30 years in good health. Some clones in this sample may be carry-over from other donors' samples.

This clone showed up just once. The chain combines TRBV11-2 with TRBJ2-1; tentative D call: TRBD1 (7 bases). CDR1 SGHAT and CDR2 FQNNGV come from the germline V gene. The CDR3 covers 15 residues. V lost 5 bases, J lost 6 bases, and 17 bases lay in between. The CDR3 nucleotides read TGTGCCAGCAGCCCCGGCGGGGCAGGGGGCAATGAGCAGTTCTTC. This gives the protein CASSPGGAGGNEQFF.

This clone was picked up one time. The CDR3 region is CASMVSPNYGYTF. CDR3 nucleotide sequence: TGTGCCAGCATGGTTAGTCCTAACTATGGCTACACCTTC. V and J are TRBV6-5 and TRBJ1-2; no clear D gene. The CDR3 has 13 amino acids. CDR1 and CDR2 (germline): MNHEY, SVGAGI. V was pared by 7 bases and J by 0 bases, with 9 bases between.

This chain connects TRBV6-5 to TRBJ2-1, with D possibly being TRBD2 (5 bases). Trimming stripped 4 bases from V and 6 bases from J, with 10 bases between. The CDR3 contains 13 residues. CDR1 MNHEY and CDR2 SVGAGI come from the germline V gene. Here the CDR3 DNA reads TGTGCCAGCAGTTTAGCGTTCGGCAATGAGCAGTTCTTC. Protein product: CASSLAFGNEQFF.

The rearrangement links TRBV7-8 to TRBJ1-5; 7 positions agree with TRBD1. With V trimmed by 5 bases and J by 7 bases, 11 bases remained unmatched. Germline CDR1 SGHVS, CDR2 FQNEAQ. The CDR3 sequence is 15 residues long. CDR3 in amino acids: CASSPLRQGEQPQHF. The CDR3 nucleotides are TGTGCCAGCAGCCCCCTCAGGCAGGGGGAGCAGCCCCAGCATTTT.